This T cell receptor beta chain was obtained from a study of immune characterization of retroperitoneal liposarcoma. TCRdb called the PCR reads again in MiXCR, with one record for every CDR3 protein. The sample lists roughly 9,800 distinct CDR3 sequences, roughly a third occurring once. The germline V gene encodes CDR1 MNHNS and CDR2 SASEGT. Trimming removed 6 bases from V and 7 bases from J, with 15 bases in between. The CDR3 is 13 residues long. This rearrangement joins TRBV6-1 to TRBJ1-2; D not certain. The receptor's source is a male donor with retroperitoneal liposarcoma. Sequences were obtained from tumor tissue. Here the CDR3 DNA reads TGTGCCAGCAGCAATCAGGTGGCCTCTGGCTACACCTTC. This translates into CASSNQVASGYTF.